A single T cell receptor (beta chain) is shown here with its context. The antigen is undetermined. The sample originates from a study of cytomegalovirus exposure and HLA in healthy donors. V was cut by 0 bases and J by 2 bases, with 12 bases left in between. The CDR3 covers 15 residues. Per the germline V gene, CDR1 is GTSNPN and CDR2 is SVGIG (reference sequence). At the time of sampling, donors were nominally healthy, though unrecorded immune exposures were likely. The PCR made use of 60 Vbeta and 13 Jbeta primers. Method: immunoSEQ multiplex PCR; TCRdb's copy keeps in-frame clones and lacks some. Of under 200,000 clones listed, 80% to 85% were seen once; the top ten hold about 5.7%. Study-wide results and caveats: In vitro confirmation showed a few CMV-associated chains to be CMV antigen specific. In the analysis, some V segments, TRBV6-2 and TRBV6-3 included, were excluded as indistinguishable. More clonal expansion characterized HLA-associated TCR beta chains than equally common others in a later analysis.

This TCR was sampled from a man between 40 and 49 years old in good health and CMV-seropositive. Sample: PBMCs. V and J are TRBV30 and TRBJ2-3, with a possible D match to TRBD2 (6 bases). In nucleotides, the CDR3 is TGTGCCTGGAGTGTAAGGAGCGGGTTCACAGATACGCAGTATTTT. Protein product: CAWSVRSGFTDTQYF.